This T cell receptor (beta chain) was retrieved from a study of Graves' ophthalmopathy and Graves' hyperthyroidism. On the study more broadly: Being free of ophthalmopathy for 18 months of follow-up defined stable hyperthyroidism.

The study recruited hyperthyroidism patients aged 18 to 65 who were newly diagnosed, under 2 months' duration. Diagnosis was based on clinical symptoms, serum thyroxine, TRAb, thyroid ultrasound and orbital computed tomography. CDR1 MGHRA and CDR2 YSYEKL come from the germline V gene. Trimming left V 0 bases short and J 4 bases short, with 9 bases between. The CDR3 sequence is 14 residues long. Beta-chain TCR CDR3 regions were amplified from RNA transcripts. HTBI-primed first-round RT-PCR preceded second-round multiplex PCR. From the multiplex PCR reads, TCRdb called clonotypes with MiXCR, one entry per CDR3 protein. The sample shows approximately 1.2 million distinct CDR3 sequences, roughly two fifths of them seen only once. This clonotype appeared a few times.

Material for sequencing was peripheral blood or thyroid tissue (not recorded which). The rearrangement links TRBV4-1 to TRBJ1-2; no firm D call. The clonotype comes from an adult man with Graves' hyperthyroidism. CDR3: CASSQDGTAYGYTF. CDR3 bases: TGCGCCAGCAGCCAAGACGGCACAGCCTATGGCTACACCTTC.